These 19 T cell receptor beta chains came from one sample sequenced in a study of neurological immune-mediated disorders. TCRdb reprocessed the 5' RACE reads via MiXCR and lists one record per CDR3 protein. The sample holds 15,000 to 20,000 distinct CDR3 sequences, less than 15% seen once. Sequencing input: CD4+ T cells from blood. These receptors were taken from a woman in her sixties or seventies with HTLV-1-associated myelopathy (HAM/TSP).

This clonotype has ten or more counts. V usage is TRBV9 and J usage is TRBJ1-2, with a tentative D call TRBD1 (5 bases). V was pared by 0 bases and J by 2 bases, with 11 bases between. This CDR3 is 15 amino acids long. Germline V gives CDR1 SGDLS, CDR2 YYNGEE. The CDR3: CASSVVQAGNYGYTF. The CDR3 nucleotides are TGTGCCAGCAGCGTAGTGCAGGCAGGGAACTATGGCTACACCTTC.

This clonotype occurred many times. The CDR3 reads CASSPPPVTGELFF. Here the CDR3 DNA reads TGTGCCAGCAGTCCGCCCCCAGTCACCGGGGAGCTGTTTTTT. The chain recombines TRBV12-3 or TRBV12-4 with TRBJ2-2; D is unresolved. V dropped 5 bases and J dropped 4 bases, with 11 bases sitting between them. CDR3 size: 14 residues.

This clonotype was detected many times. V is TRBV20-1 and J is TRBJ2-7; D is ambiguous. With 1 base removed from V and 3 bases from J, the gap between germline ends came to 10 bases. Germline CDR1 and CDR2: DFQATT and SNEGSKA (reference sequence). The CDR3 contains 13 residues. The chain's CDR3 is CSARGQTGYEQYF. CDR3 sequence (DNA): TGCAGTGCTAGAGGGCAGACGGGCTACGAGCAGTACTTC.

Ten or more counts support this clonotype. The chain has TRBV29-1 and TRBJ2-3; tentative D call: TRBD1 (6 bases). CDR1 and CDR2 from the germline V gene are SQVTM and ANQGSEA. Trimming removed 6 bases at V and 3 bases at J, with 10 bases between. The CDR3 covers 12 residues. CDR3 sequence (DNA): TGCAGCGTCTACAGGGAGACAGATACGCAGTATTTT. It translates to CSVYRETDTQYF.

This clonotype came up many times. The CDR3 coding sequence is TGTGCCAGCAGCGTAGTATCGAGAACCGGGGAGCTGTTTTTT. Protein: CASSVVSRTGELFF. V gene TRBV9 combines with J gene TRBJ2-2; no clear D. This CDR3 spans 14 amino acids. Trimming shortened V by 0 bases and J by 5 bases, and 8 bases separated the two germline ends. CDR1 and CDR2 (germline): SGDLS, YYNGEE. Looking up the rest from reference TRBV9 and TRBJ2-2 gives the full variable domain: DSGVTQTPKHLITATGQRVTLRCSPRSGDLSVYWYQQSLDQGLQFLIQYYNGEERAKGNILERFSAQQFPDLHSELNLSSLELGDSALYFCASSVVSRTGELFFGEGSRLTVL.

There are many counts of this clonotype. The chain combines TRBV15 with TRBJ2-1; the match to TRBD1 covers 9 bases. The CDR3 spans 14 residues. The germline V gene encodes CDR1 LNHNV and CDR2 YYDKDF (reference sequence). Trimming took 2 bases from V and 7 from J; bases not matched to a gene: 3. The chain's CDR3 is CATSRTGGINEQFF. Written as DNA, the CDR3 is TGTGCCACCAGCAGAACAGGGGGCATAAATGAGCAGTTCTTC.

This clonotype was seen repeatedly, ten times or more. The chain uses TRBV14 and TRBJ2-2; either TRBD1 or TRBD2 may fit D (5 bases each). From germline, CDR1 is SGHDN and CDR2 FVKESK. The CDR3 totals 17 residues. V lost 3 bases and J lost 0, with 14 bases in between. CDR3 bases: TGTGCCAGCAGCCACCTAGGGACGGACACGAACACCGGGGAGCTGTTTTTT. Its protein is CASSHLGTDTNTGELFF.

This clonotype was picked up many times. The chain combines TRBV5-8 with TRBJ1-2; D not resolved. The CDR3 length is 15 residues. Trimming took 0 bases from V and 7 from J, leaving 16 bases between them. In germline, CDR1 is SGHTS, CDR2 YDEGEE. The CDR3 sequence is CASSLGGAHSPGYTF. As DNA, the CDR3 is TGTGCCAGCAGCTTGGGGGGAGCACATTCGCCTGGCTACACCTTC. Full variable domain (rest looked up from reference TRBV5-8 and TRBJ1-2): EAGVTQSPTHLIKTRGQQATLRCSPISGHTSVYWYQQALGLGLQFLLWYDEGEERNRGNFPPRFSGRQFPNYSSELNVNALELEDSALYLCASSLGGAHSPGYTFGSGTRLTVV.

This clonotype was recorded a few times. The chain employs TRBV3-1 and TRBJ1-2, with TRBD1 matching 7 bases. The V gene end was trimmed by 5 bases and the J gene end by 8 bases; junction bases not matched to a gene: 20. CDR3 length: 17 amino acids. CDR1 is LGHDT, CDR2 YNNKEL, per germline (reference sequence). DNA for the CDR3: TGTGCCAGCAGCGGAAGGGGCAGAATGGGACAGCACCTGGGCTACACCTTC. Encoded protein: CASSGRGRMGQHLGYTF.

This clonotype is medium-sized (0.01 to 0.1%). The J gene is TRBJ2-1, the V gene TRBV11-3; D not certain. The V end was cut by 4 bases, the J end by 0 bases, with 4 bases between. CDR1 SGHNT and CDR2 YENEEA come from the germline V gene. The CDR3 loop spans 13 amino acids. The CDR3 protein is CASSSSSYNEQFF. The CDR3 DNA reads as TGTGCCAGCAGCTCTAGCTCCTACAATGAGCAGTTCTTC.

This clonotype has a count of ten or more. J is TRBJ2-5 and V is TRBV7-8; the D gene is possibly TRBD2 (6 bases). The ends were cut back, 4 bases at V and 4 bases at J, with 16 bases in the middle. The length of the CDR3 is 15 residues. In germline, CDR1 is SGHVS, CDR2 FQNEAQ. Written as DNA, the CDR3 is TGTGCCAGCAGCTCCCGCCGGGCTAGCGCAGAGACCCAGTACTTC. Translated: CASSSRRASAETQYF.

In this sample, this clonotype is medium-sized. The chain recombines TRBV6-5 with TRBJ1-6, with a tentative D call TRBD1 (5 bases). From germline, CDR1 is MNHEY and CDR2 SVGAGI. This CDR3 is 15 amino acids long. Trimming took off 0 bases at V and 6 bases at J, with 9 bases between the two ends. The CDR3 sequence: CASSYSSGINSPLHF. The CDR3 DNA reads TGTGCCAGCAGTTACTCGTCAGGGATTAATTCACCCCTCCACTTT.

This clonotype was picked up many times. The chain carries TRBV12-3 or TRBV12-4 and TRBJ2-1; D is ambiguous. V lost 3 bases to trimming and J lost 5 bases, with 8 bases between them. This CDR3 has 13 residues. DNA of the CDR3: TGTGCCAGCAGTTTTACGCGGAACAATGAGCAGTTCTTC. It yields the protein CASSFTRNNEQFF.

This clonotype was found many times. DNA of the CDR3: TGTGCCAGCAGCGCAACTAGCGGGGGGGTAGCAGATACGCAGTATTTT. It codes for CASSATSGGVADTQYF. The V and J genes are TRBV7-2 and TRBJ2-3; 13 nucleotides line up with TRBD2. CDR1 and CDR2 from the germline V gene are SGHTA and FQGNSA. This CDR3 is 16 amino acids long. J was trimmed by 4 bases and V by 5 bases; bases with no gene match: 6. Drawing the rest from reference TRBV7-2 and TRBJ2-3, the complete variable domain is GAGVSQSPSNKVTEKGKDVELRCDPISGHTALYWYRQSLGQGLEFLIYFQGNSAPDKSGLPSDRFSAERTGGSVSTLTIQRTQQEDSAVYLCASSATSGGVADTQYFGPGTRLTVL.

This clonotype was seen only once. One end of the junction fails to match germline, which may point to a read error. The genes are TRBV29-1 and TRBJ2-7, with 8 bases fitting TRBD1. The CDR3 length is 12 residues. From germline, CDR1 is SQVTM and CDR2 ANQGSEA. The CDR3 is CCVVDRVYEQYF. Here the CDR3 DNA reads TGCTGCGTTGTGGACAGGGTGTACGAGCAGTACTTC.

On this clonotype: Because the CDR3's place on the DNA is in doubt, the DNA is left out and the CDR3 is given as listed by TCRdb. This sequence joins TRBV7-2 and TRBJ1-1; the D call TRBD1 from the table was never checked on the DNA. Ends included, the CDR3 has 21 residues. Germline lookup yields CDR1 SGHTA and CDR2 FQGNSA. The chain's CDR3 is CASSFYICSAEGQGADTEAFF.

This clonotype was recorded many times. The chain uses TRBV5-6 and TRBJ1-1; 8 nucleotides match TRBD1. The CDR3 consists of 14 residues. Germline CDR1 and CDR2: SGHDT and YYEEEE. J lost 5 bases, V lost 1 base, and 4 bases had no gene match. The CDR3 bases are TGTGCCAGCAGCTTGACAGGGGGTCAGACTGAAGCTTTCTTT. It codes for CASSLTGGQTEAFF.

This clonotype was counted ten times or more. The chain has TRBV12-3 or TRBV12-4 and TRBJ1-1; D not certain. This CDR3 is built from 13 residues. The germline V and J ends were trimmed by 3 bases and 7 bases, with 12 bases remaining between them. The CDR3 DNA follows: TGTGCCAGCAGTTTGGGCCCGCGGGGTGAAGCTTTCTTT. It specifies CASSLGPRGEAFF.

This clonotype was seen repeatedly, ten times or more. The rearrangement links TRBV5-1 to TRBJ1-1; D is ambiguous. Deletions cut 4 bases from V and 1 base from J, with 8 bases between. The germline gives CDR1 SGHRS, CDR2 YFSETQ. The CDR3 spans 13 residues. Here the CDR3 DNA reads TGCGCCAGCAGCCTGCAGCCGAACACTGAAGCTTTCTTT. Translating it yields CASSLQPNTEAFF.